This T cell receptor beta chain was sequenced for a study of lymphopenia after photon versus proton radiotherapy. The germline V gene encodes CDR1 SGHNT and CDR2 YYREEE (reference sequence). The CDR3 runs 15 residues. V shed 1 base and J shed 3 bases, with 10 bases lying between them. General study findings and limits: After lymphocyte nadir, photon-treated repertoires showed oligoclonal expansion, especially CD8+ Temra.

Regarding this clone: Its antigen is unknown.

The protocol was immunoSEQ multiplex PCR, while the TCRdb copy is restricted to in-frame clones and leaves out a portion. The table has 150,000 to 200,000 clones, 80% to 90% seen once; the top ten hold around 4.7%. Sequencing was performed on peripheral blood, taken from a patient treated with photon-based radiotherapy. The receptor's source is a man aged 45-60 years with gastric cancer. This chain uses TRBV5-4 with TRBJ2-2; the D gene is possibly TRBD2 (6 bases). The CDR3 nucleotides are TGTGCCAGCAGCTTGACTAGCTTTTACACCGGGGAGCTGTTTTTT. Translation gives CASSLTSFYTGELFF.